This T cell receptor (beta chain) was obtained from a study of blood T cell repertoires in COVID-19. Study overall: Spain, Italy and the United States supplied samples that represented acute and convalescent COVID-19. Sources were T cells, B-cell-depleted T cells, or PBMCs; the material itself was cDNA or gDNA.

The authors' processing: Estimates of nucleated cell counts were drawn from the amplification of reference gene primers. Repertoires were generated with immunoSEQ multiplex PCR, while TCRdb's copy carries only in-frame clones and drops some. Clone size and V and J calls were adopted from that table, with D and trimming inferred from the DNA. Of 250,000 to 300,000 clones listed, 80% to 85% are singletons. The CDR3 sequence is 13 residues long. Germline-derived CDR1 and CDR2 are SNHLY and FYNNEI. The V end lost 1 base, the J end lost 4 bases, and 7 bases lay between the germline ends. Material: peripheral blood. This chain uses TRBV2 with TRBJ1-2; D unclear. The clonotype originates from a woman aged 55-75 years with active or convalescent COVID-19. The CDR3 loop reads CASSEGQIYGYTF. The CDR3 region has the DNA TGTGCCAGCAGTGAAGGGCAGATCTATGGCTACACCTTC.